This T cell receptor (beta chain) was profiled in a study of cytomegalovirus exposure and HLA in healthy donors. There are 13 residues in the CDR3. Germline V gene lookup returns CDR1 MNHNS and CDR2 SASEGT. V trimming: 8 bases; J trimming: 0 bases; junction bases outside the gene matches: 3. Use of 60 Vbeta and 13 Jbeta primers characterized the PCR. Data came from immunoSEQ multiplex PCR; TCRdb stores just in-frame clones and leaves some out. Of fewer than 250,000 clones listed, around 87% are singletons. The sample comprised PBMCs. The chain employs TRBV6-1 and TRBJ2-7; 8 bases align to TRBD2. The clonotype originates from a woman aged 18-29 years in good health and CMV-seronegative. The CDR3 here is CASLSGASYEQYF. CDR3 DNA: TGTGCCAGCCTTAGCGGGGCCTCCTACGAGCAGTACTTC.